This T cell receptor beta chain derives from a study of blood T cell repertoires in COVID-19. Overall study context: Samples came from the United States, Italy and Spain, spanning acute and convalescent COVID-19. Nucleic acid was either cDNA or gDNA, and it came from T cells, B-cell-depleted T cells, or PBMCs.

Measured with immunoSEQ multiplex PCR; TCRdb has only the in-frame clones, and not every one. The table shows over 150,000 clones, with approximately 86% occurring only once. The CDR3 is 12 amino acids. V shed 4 bases and J 7 bases; nucleotides not matched to a gene: 4. Germline CDR1 and CDR2: GTSNPN and SVGIG (reference sequence). Patients at the Seattle site were enrolled during active infection and followed longitudinally. The sample was peripheral blood. This chain links TRBV30 with TRBJ2-3; 8 positions agree with TRBD2. This sequence originates from a man in his sixties with COVID-19, enrolled during active disease. CDR3 sequence reads: CAWTPGGYTQYF. The CDR3 DNA follows: TGTGCCTGGACACCGGGGGGGTATACGCAGTATTTT.